Listed here are 29 T cell receptor beta chains from one sample, sequenced in a study of shared clonotypes between healthy human individuals. Produced via immunoSEQ multiplex PCR; TCRdb's table is partial and in-frame only. The profile covers more than 2,000,000 clones, with around 94% appearing a single time and 0.14% taken by the ten largest. What was sequenced was naive CD4+ T cells sorted from blood. Indicated subset: CD45RA+ positively selected. The receptors stem from a young man in good health.

The chain uses TRBV27 and TRBJ2-1; 10 nucleotides agree with TRBD2. The germline V gene encodes CDR1 MNHEY and CDR2 SMNVEV (reference sequence). V was clipped by 0 bases and J by 13 bases; unmatched bases: 3. The CDR3 covers 13 residues. The CDR3 nucleotides read TGTGCCAGCAGTTTATCAAGCGGGAGGGGACAGTTCTTC. Amino acids: CASSLSSGRGQFF.

This chain joins TRBV6-5 and TRBJ2-4; 7 bases fit TRBD2. This CDR3 has 15 residues. Germline V lookup: CDR1 MNHEY, CDR2 SVGAGI. After removal of 0 bases from V and 2 bases from J, the junction contained 1 base not matched to a gene. The CDR3 protein is CASSYSGGTKNIQYF. The CDR3 nucleotides are TGTGCCAGCAGTTACTCGGGAGGGACCAAAAACATTCAGTACTTC.

This chain connects TRBV11-2 to TRBJ2-2, with D hard to call. The germline CDR1 and CDR2 sequences are SGHAT and FQNNGV. The CDR3 runs to 14 residues. The V gene lost 5 bases and the J gene lost 4 bases, with 11 bases spanning the gap. The CDR3 sequence: CASSPSIVTGELFF. The CDR3 DNA reads as TGTGCCAGCAGCCCGTCAATTGTCACCGGGGAGCTGTTTTTT.

This chain connects TRBV6-5 to TRBJ1-4; the D is unclear. This CDR3 has 13 amino acids. Trimming took off 4 bases at V and 3 bases at J, with 6 bases between the two ends. CDR1 and CDR2 from the germline V gene are MNHEY and SVGAGI. CDR3: CASSLRSNEKLFF. CDR3 nucleotides: TGTGCCAGCAGTTTGAGGTCTAATGAAAAACTGTTTTTT.

The rearrangement uses TRBV4-1 and TRBJ2-3; D ambiguous. V was shortened by 5 bases and J by 1 base, with 22 bases between the two germline ends. This CDR3 is built from 18 residues. The V gene's germline CDR1 is MGHRA and CDR2 YSYEKL. CDR3: CASSSPAPAAWGTDTQYF. The CDR3 DNA sequence: TGCGCCAGCAGCTCTCCCGCCCCGGCAGCTTGGGGCACAGATACGCAGTATTTT.

Concerning this clone itself: Other DNA sequences of this sample code for an identical CDR3. The genes are TRBV18 and TRBJ2-5; D gene uncertain. This CDR3 contains 13 residues. V was clipped by 5 bases and J by 1 base, with 8 bases between them. From germline, CDR1 is KGHSH and CDR2 LQKENI. The CDR3 bases are TGTGCCAGCTCATCGGGCATCCAAGAGACCCAGTACTTC. Protein: CASSSGIQETQYF.

The chain couples TRBV5-1 to TRBJ2-1; TRBD2 matches at 8 bases. After removal of 2 bases from V and 3 bases from J, the junction contained 4 bases not matched to a gene. The germline CDR1 and CDR2 sequences are SGHRS and YFSETQ. The CDR3 is 15 residues long. The CDR3 loop is CASSFRGGLYNEQFF. The CDR3 nucleotides read TGCGCCAGCAGCTTTCGGGGGGGTCTCTACAATGAGCAGTTCTTC. Drawing the rest from reference TRBV5-1 and TRBJ2-1, the complete variable domain is KAGVTQTPRYLIKTRGQQVTLSCSPISGHRSVSWYQQTPGQGLQFLFEYFSETQRNKGNFPGRFSGRQFSNSRSEMNVSTLELGDSALYLCASSFRGGLYNEQFFGPGTRLTVL.

Regarding this clone: The sample carries other DNA sequences with the same CDR3. The chain recombines TRBV5-1 with TRBJ1-1; no clear D gene. Deletions cut 2 bases from V and 1 base from J, with 6 bases between. The CDR3 is 13 amino acids. Germline V lookup: CDR1 SGHRS, CDR2 YFSETQ. The CDR3 spells CASSFGANTEAFF. CDR3 nucleotide sequence: TGCGCCAGCAGCTTTGGCGCGAACACTGAAGCTTTCTTT.

This clone was detected once. V usage is TRBV2 and J usage is TRBJ2-1; unclear D gene. This CDR3 comprises 15 residues. CDR1 and CDR2 (germline): SNHLY, FYNNEI. Trimming took 5 bases from V and 6 from J, leaving 17 bases between them. CDR3 loop: CASSTTGLLSNEQFF. The DNA of the CDR3 is TGTGCCAGCAGTACCACGGGCCTATTATCCAATGAGCAGTTCTTC. Full variable domain (remainder filled in from reference TRBV2 and TRBJ2-1): EPEVTQTPSHQVTQMGQEVILRCVPISNHLYFYWYRQILGQKVEFLVSFYNNEISEKSEIFDDQFSVERPDGSNFTLKIRSTKLEDSAMYFCASSTTGLLSNEQFFGPGTRLTVL.

This clone has just a few counts. The CDR3 nucleotides are TGCGCCAGCCGAAGGGACTCCACCGGAGAGCAGTACTTC. Encoded protein: CASRRDSTGEQYF. This chain joins TRBV10-1 and TRBJ2-7; a weak D match, TRBD2 (6 bases). This CDR3 spans 13 amino acids. V lost 8 bases to trimming and J lost 7 bases, with 18 bases between them. Per germline, CDR1 WNHNN and CDR2 SYGVQD (reference sequence).

The chain couples TRBV6-1 to TRBJ2-3; maybe TRBD2 (5 bases). CDR1 MNHNS and CDR2 SASEGT come from the germline V gene. Trimming pared 4 bases from V and 4 bases from J, leaving 12 bases between. This CDR3 has 14 amino acids. The CDR3 is CASSAFAGADTQYF. The CDR3 bases are TGTGCCAGCAGTGCCTTTGCCGGGGCAGATACGCAGTATTTT.

The chain links TRBV6-6 to TRBJ2-5; D might be TRBD1 or TRBD2, each matching 5 bases. The DNA end favors TRBJ2-7, so the J call may be wrong. The CDR3 has 13 amino acids. Germline values: CDR1 MNHNY, CDR2 SVGAGI (reference sequence). CDR3 residues: CASSHGTGYEQYF. Here the CDR3 DNA reads TGTGCCAGCAGTCATGGGACGGGGTACGAGCAGTACTTC.

CDR3 in amino acids: CASSPDRPTEAFF. In DNA, the CDR3 is TGTGCCAGCAGTCCGGACAGGCCGACTGAAGCTTTCTTT. V usage is TRBV6-6 and J usage is TRBJ1-1, with 7 bases aligning to TRBD1. Germline CDR1 reads MNHNY; CDR2 reads SVGAGI (reference sequence). J lost 5 bases, V lost 5 bases, and 5 bases had no gene match. The CDR3 contains 13 residues.

The chain carries TRBV4-3 and TRBJ1-5, with D tentatively TRBD1 (6 bases). Germline V gene lookup returns CDR1 LGHNA and CDR2 YSLEER. Trimming cost V 1 base and J 2 bases, with 9 bases left between them. The CDR3 consists of 15 residues. This chain's CDR3 is CASSQGGAGNQPQHF. CDR3 DNA: TGCGCCAGCAGCCAAGGGGGGGCCGGCAATCAGCCCCAGCATTTT.

The gene calls are TRBV5-1 and TRBJ2-7, with a tentative D call TRBD1 (6 bases). Germline-derived CDR1 and CDR2 are SGHRS and YFSETQ. Between the trimmed V and J ends, which lost 2 bases and 5 bases, there was a span of 11 bases. The CDR3 runs to 13 residues. This CDR3 is CASSFDRNHEQYF. In DNA form, the CDR3 reads TGCGCCAGCAGCTTCGACAGGAACCACGAGCAGTACTTC.

The chain recombines TRBV18 with TRBJ2-7, with 7 nucleotides matching TRBD2. J was trimmed by 7 bases and V by 2 bases; bases with no gene match: 14. This CDR3 contains 16 residues. Germline CDR1 and CDR2: KGHSH and LQKENI. The CDR3 DNA sequence: TGTGCCAGCTCACCAAGTATCGAGGGAGGGCGGTCGGAGCAGTACTTC. Its translation: CASSPSIEGGRSEQYF.

This chain links TRBV19 with TRBJ2-5; the match to TRBD2 covers 9 bases. The CDR3 loop spans 16 amino acids. Losses at the gene ends were 0 bases for V and 3 bases for J; bases not matched to a gene: 5. Germline values: CDR1 LNHDA, CDR2 SQIVND (reference sequence). As DNA, the CDR3 is TGTGCCAGTAGTATAGATCTACTAGCGGGCAAAGAGACCCAGTACTTC. Protein: CASSIDLLAGKETQYF.

The chain couples TRBV27 to TRBJ1-6; 8 positions agree with TRBD1. This CDR3 region has 15 residues. From germline, CDR1 is MNHEY and CDR2 SMNVEV (reference sequence). Trimming at V came to 5 bases and at J to 5 bases, leaving 5 bases not matched to a gene. The CDR3: CASSPTDRDNSPLHF. The CDR3 DNA reads TGTGCCAGCAGTCCTACGGACAGGGATAATTCACCCCTCCACTTT.

The chain couples TRBV7-6 to TRBJ2-7; D possibly corresponds to TRBD1 (7 bases). In germline, CDR1 is SGHVS, CDR2 FNYEAQ. Trimming removed 0 bases from V and 7 bases from J, with 19 bases in between. The CDR3 extends over 16 amino acids. CDR3 amino acids: CASSLAPGGTRGEQYF. CDR3 sequence (DNA): TGTGCCAGCAGCTTAGCCCCAGGGGGGACCCGCGGGGAGCAGTACTTC.

V gene TRBV18 combines with J gene TRBJ2-1; 14 bases are a match to TRBD2. Germline V gene lookup returns CDR1 KGHSH and CDR2 LQKENI. The CDR3 runs to 15 residues. V dropped 3 bases and J dropped 8; count of bases not matched to a gene: 3. The CDR3 region is CASSPQGLAGDEQFF. For the CDR3, the DNA is TGTGCCAGCTCACCCCAGGGACTAGCGGGAGATGAGCAGTTCTTC. Supplemented by reference TRBV18 and TRBJ2-1, the full variable domain reads NAGVMQNPRHLVRRRGQEARLRCSPMKGHSHVYWYRQLPEEGLKFMVYLQKENIIDESGMPKERFSAEFPKEGPSILRIQQVVRGDSAAYFCASSPQGLAGDEQFFGPGTRLTVL.

The chain recombines TRBV5-6 with TRBJ2-5; TRBD2 matches 8 bases. The CDR3 is 16 residues long. The V and J ends lost 1 base and 1 base, in that order; junction bases with no gene match: 6. CDR1 and CDR2 from the germline V gene are SGHDT and YYEEEE. The CDR3: CASSLTSGRVQETQYF. The CDR3 DNA sequence: TGTGCCAGCAGCTTGACTAGCGGACGGGTCCAAGAGACCCAGTACTTC.

The V gene is TRBV7-9, the J gene TRBJ1-6, with D unclear. The CDR3 extends over 15 amino acids. Germline-derived CDR1 and CDR2 are SEHNR and FQNEAQ (reference sequence). V was clipped by 2 bases and J by 7 bases, with 12 bases between them. The CDR3 region has the DNA TGTGCCAGCAGCTTATCAGGCGTGGTCAATTCACCCCTCCACTTT. Translation gives CASSLSGVVNSPLHF.

This chain connects TRBV7-9 to TRBJ2-1; maybe TRBD2 (6 bases). The V end lost 1 base, the J end lost 5 bases, and 15 bases lay between the germline ends. CDR1 and CDR2 from the germline V gene are SEHNR and FQNEAQ (reference sequence). The CDR3 contains 16 residues. In nucleotides, the CDR3 is TGTGCCAGCAGCTTAGACGGGGGACGTGGCCACAATGAGCAGTTCTTC. This gives the protein CASSLDGGRGHNEQFF.

The chain joins TRBV7-2 to TRBJ1-4; unclear D gene. Germline CDR1 is SGHTA and CDR2 is FQGNSA. Deletions cut 5 bases from V and 4 bases from J, with 17 bases between. CDR3 length: 16 amino acids. The CDR3 sequence: CASSPQRQLVNEKLFF. The CDR3 region has the DNA TGTGCCAGCAGCCCGCAACGACAATTGGTTAATGAAAAACTGTTTTTT.

This rearrangement joins TRBV9 to TRBJ1-3, with D uncertain. Trimming left V 4 bases short and J 4 bases short, with 12 bases between. The CDR3 is made up of 14 amino acids. Germline V gives CDR1 SGDLS, CDR2 YYNGEE. CDR3 in amino acids: CASSPFRSGNTIYF. CDR3 coding DNA: TGTGCCAGCAGCCCGTTCAGATCAGGAAACACCATATATTTT.

This rearrangement joins TRBV19 to TRBJ1-5; the D gene is possibly TRBD1 (5 bases). Per the germline V gene, CDR1 is LNHDA and CDR2 is SQIVND (reference sequence). Trimming stripped 6 bases from V and 1 base from J, with 7 bases between. This CDR3 contains 13 residues. This CDR3 reads CASSEGSNQPQHF. The CDR3 coding sequence is TGTGCCAGTAGCGAGGGGAGCAATCAGCCCCAGCATTTT. Supplemented by reference TRBV19 and TRBJ1-5, the full variable domain reads DGGITQSPKYLFRKEGQNVTLSCEQNLNHDAMYWYRQDPGQGLRLIYYSQIVNDFQKGDIAEGYSVSREKKESFPLTVTSAQKNPTAFYLCASSEGSNQPQHFGDGTRLSIL.

The V gene is TRBV7-3, the J gene TRBJ2-2, with a possible D match to TRBD1 (6 bases). The CDR3 has 15 residues. CDR1 and CDR2 (germline): SGHTA, FQGTGA. The V and J ends lost 5 bases and 5 bases respectively, with 15 bases between them. CDR3 bases: TGTGCCAGCAGCCGACTGGGGGCGGGTACCGGGGAGCTGTTTTTT. Encoded protein: CASSRLGAGTGELFF.

The rearrangement joins TRBV9 to TRBJ2-1; 10 positions agree with TRBD2. CDR3 length: 15 residues. V shed 0 bases and J 5 bases; nucleotides not matched to a gene: 2. Germline assignment: CDR1 SGDLS and CDR2 YYNGEE. CDR3 amino acids: CASSVGLAGHNEQFF. The CDR3 DNA follows: TGTGCCAGCAGCGTAGGACTAGCGGGCCACAATGAGCAGTTCTTC.

As to this clone: The sample holds other DNA sequences that translate to the same CDR3. V gene TRBV9 combines with J gene TRBJ2-5, with TRBD2 matching 7 bases. Germline assignment: CDR1 SGDLS and CDR2 YYNGEE. The length of the CDR3 is 16 residues. V was pared by 0 bases and J by 2 bases, with 7 bases of the junction left unmatched. The CDR3 is CASSVAPASGQETQYF. In DNA form, the CDR3 reads TGTGCCAGCAGCGTAGCCCCGGCTAGCGGACAAGAGACCCAGTACTTC.